Below, 5 T cell receptor beta chains from the same sample are listed, as sequenced in a study of blood T cell repertoires in COVID-19. TCRdb's table, derived via immunoSEQ multiplex PCR, lists solely in-frame clones and lacks some. The table includes about 320,000 clones, more than 70% detected once. The specimen was peripheral blood. The source of these receptors is a woman between 50 and 59 years old with acute or convalescent COVID-19.

This clone was seen more than once but under ten times. The CDR3 DNA reads TGTGCCAGCTGTACACCGGGACTAGCGGGACTGGGGAACATTCAGTACTTC. It yields the protein CASCTPGLAGLGNIQYF. The rearrangement joins TRBV2 to TRBJ2-4; 13 bases match TRBD2. CDR1 and CDR2 (germline): SNHLY, FYNNEI. Trimming removed 8 bases from V and 7 bases from J; junction bases left unmatched: 14. This CDR3 has 17 amino acids. Based on the CDR3 plus reference TRBV2 and TRBJ2-4, the full variable domain is EPEVTQTPSHQVTQMGQEVILRCVPISNHLYFYWYRQILGQKVEFLVSFYNNEISEKSEIFDDQFSVERPDGSNFTLKIRSTKLEDSAMYFCASCTPGLAGLGNIQYFGAGTRLSVL.

The V gene is TRBV24-1, the J gene TRBJ2-3, with TRBD1 matching 10 bases. CDR1 and CDR2 from the germline V gene are KGHDR and SFDVKD. The ends lost 4 bases at V and 4 bases at J; junction bases unmatched: 4. This CDR3 is built from 15 residues. The CDR3 nucleotides read TGTGCCACCAGTGACCTTGGACAGGGGGCAGATACGCAGTATTTT. Amino acid sequence: CATSDLGQGADTQYF.

CDR3 nucleotide sequence: TGTGCCAGCAGCTTAATGGGGGCCGGGGGGCTAAACACTGAAGCTTTCTTT. It yields the protein CASSLMGAGGLNTEAFF. The V call is TRBV7-8, the J call TRBJ1-1, with a possible D match to TRBD1 (6 bases). This CDR3 spans 17 amino acids. Germline V gene sequence: CDR1 SGHVS, CDR2 FQNEAQ. The V and J ends lost 2 bases and 2 bases respectively, with 18 bases between them.

The rearrangement links TRBV30 to TRBJ2-7, with 11 positions matching TRBD2. Germline V gene sequence: CDR1 GTSNPN, CDR2 SVGIG (reference sequence). Germline trimming cut 0 bases from V and 0 bases from J; bases unmatched to any gene: 4. The CDR3 is 16 residues long. CDR3 coding DNA: TGTGCCTGGAGTGTACGGGGGACTAGCGGCTCCTACGAGCAGTACTTC. This encodes CAWSVRGTSGSYEQYF.

V gene TRBV19 combines with J gene TRBJ2-1, with D perhaps matching TRBD2 (5 bases). Deletions cut 7 bases from V and 5 bases from J, with 18 bases between. The CDR3 is 15 residues long. CDR1 LNHDA and CDR2 SQIVND come from the germline V gene (reference sequence). CDR3 amino acids: CASTDDSAIHNEQFF. The CDR3 nucleotides read TGTGCCAGTACTGATGATAGCGCAATTCACAATGAGCAGTTCTTC.